What follows are 9 T cell receptor beta chains derived from one specimen sequenced in a study of blood T cell repertoires in COVID-19. Produced via immunoSEQ multiplex PCR; TCRdb's table is partial and in-frame only. The repertoire holds 300,000 to 400,000 clones, with 65% to 90% as singletons. Sequencing input: PBMCs or T cells enriched from blood (not recorded which). The receptors originated from a woman in her forties with acute COVID-19.

The gene calls are TRBV9 and TRBJ2-7; D may be TRBD2 (5 bases). The CDR3 spans 17 residues. V was cut by 4 bases and J by 6 bases, with 26 bases left in between. Germline V gene data show CDR1 as SGDLS and CDR2 as YYNGEE. The CDR3 DNA follows: TGTGCCAGCAGCTCCGATTTCGGGGTTGAGGGTATTAGCGAGCAGTACTTC. It encodes CASSSDFGVEGISEQYF.

The chain employs TRBV7-9 and TRBJ2-5; no clear D. Trimming took off 6 bases at V and 4 bases at J, with 6 bases between the two ends. The CDR3 sequence is 11 residues long. Germline V gene data show CDR1 as SEHNR and CDR2 as FQNEAQ (reference sequence). CDR3 DNA sequence: TGTGCCAGCAGTCTAGTAGAGACCCAGTACTTC. It encodes CASSLVETQYF.

The chain has TRBV4-1 and TRBJ1-1; 8 bases align to TRBD1. The CDR3 loop spans 15 amino acids. After removal of 2 bases from V and 1 base from J, the junction contained 3 bases not matched to a gene. Germline V lookup: CDR1 MGHRA, CDR2 YSYEKL. The chain's CDR3 is CASSQPDRENTEAFF. The CDR3 nucleotides are TGCGCCAGCAGCCAACCGGACAGGGAGAACACTGAAGCTTTCTTT.

The chain couples TRBV11-3 to TRBJ2-7; 8 positions agree with TRBD1. The CDR3 contains 13 residues. With 3 bases clipped from V and 5 bases from J, the junction kept 3 bases outside the gene matches. The germline gives CDR1 SGHNT, CDR2 YENEEA. Here the CDR3 DNA reads TGTGCCAGCAGCTTCCCAGGGGGCAACGAGCAGTACTTC. It codes for CASSFPGGNEQYF.

Here the CDR3 reads CATSDHGHNEQFF. The CDR3 DNA reads as TGTGCCACCAGTGATCATGGCCACAATGAGCAGTTCTTC. The V and J genes are TRBV24-1 and TRBJ2-1, with D uncertain. Trimming stripped 3 bases from V and 5 bases from J, with 7 bases between. Germline values: CDR1 KGHDR, CDR2 SFDVKD. The CDR3 runs 13 residues.

The V and J genes are TRBV4-2 and TRBJ1-2; D gene uncertain. V lost 7 bases to trimming and J lost 10 bases, with 22 bases between them. The CDR3 length is 14 residues. Per germline, CDR1 LGHNA and CDR2 YNFKEQ. CDR3 bases: TGTGCCAGCAAAAAATCGGGATCCCCGCTGGACTACACCTTC. It encodes CASKKSGSPLDYTF.

The V and J genes are TRBV6-5 and TRBJ2-7; D perhaps matches TRBD1 (5 bases). This CDR3 spans 14 amino acids. Germline V gene sequence: CDR1 MNHEY, CDR2 SVGAGI. V dropped 0 bases and J dropped 6 bases, with 12 bases sitting between them. The CDR3 DNA follows: TGTGCCAGCAGTTACTCCGTCACAAGGGGCGAGCAGTACTTC. Its translation is CASSYSVTRGEQYF.

This chain connects TRBV28 to TRBJ1-5, with 8 positions matching TRBD1. Unmatched junction bases numbered 14, after V lost 1 base and J lost 12 bases. The germline gives CDR1 MDHEN, CDR2 SYDVKM. This CDR3 is built from 16 residues. The CDR3 spells CASSLSGQGNFLFQHF. As DNA, the CDR3 is TGTGCCAGCAGTTTATCAGGACAGGGTAACTTCTTGTTCCAGCATTTT.

The rearrangement joins TRBV5-1 to TRBJ1-2, with 9 positions matching TRBD1. Unmatched junction bases numbered 4, after V lost 0 bases and J lost 7 bases. Germline-derived CDR1 and CDR2 are SGHRS and YFSETQ. The CDR3 loop spans 14 amino acids. In nucleotides, the CDR3 is TGCGCCAGCAGCTTGGACAGGGGGCATTTTGGCTACACCTTC. This encodes CASSLDRGHFGYTF.